This T cell receptor beta chain derives from a study of cytomegalovirus exposure and HLA in healthy donors. Study-level results: Researchers left out some V segments, among them TRBV6-2 and TRBV6-3, as indistinguishable. An apparent linkage of common viral pathogens to several of the most significant clusters emerged in a later analysis. Most CMV-associated TCR beta chains were later found to appear HLA-restricted.

13 Jbeta primers and 60 Vbeta primers were used for the PCR. The method was immunoSEQ multiplex PCR; TCRdb's version includes in-frame clones alone and lacks a portion of them. There are some 130,000 clones in the sample; around four fifths occur only once, and 5.5% to 7.5% lies in the top ten. This CDR3 contains 15 residues. CDR1 and CDR2 from the germline V gene are MNHEY and SVGAGI. Trimming took 4 bases from V and 8 from J, leaving 18 bases between them. This clone was counted a single time. Its specificity is not known. Sequencing input: PBMCs. V is TRBV6-5 and J is TRBJ2-4, with a tentative D call TRBD1 (5 bases). The source of this sequence is a woman between 40 and 55 years old in good health and CMV-seropositive. Here the CDR3 reads CASSSGHTHPYIQYF. The CDR3, as DNA: TGTGCCAGCAGTTCCGGACACACACACCCCTACATTCAGTACTTC.